This T cell receptor beta chain was identified during a study of cytomegalovirus exposure and HLA in healthy donors. Study background: Counted in an early data release were approximately 85 million unique TCRs from HLA-typed donors. Study-wide results and limits: TRBV6-2, TRBV6-3 and some other V segments were unresolvable in 87-base-pair reads. In an earlier analysis, about 87% or about 30%: the productive usage of most TCR beta V segments.

Primers for the PCR totalled 60 Vbeta and 13 Jbeta. Profiled with immunoSEQ multiplex PCR; TCRdb holds only in-frame clones, not every one. The table includes roughly 150,000 clones, roughly 80% detected once. This clone appeared a single time. Its antigen is as yet unknown. The CDR3 totals 11 residues. V lost 5 bases, J lost 6 bases, and 5 bases lay in between. Germline V gene lookup returns CDR1 SGHNT and CDR2 YENEEA. The source of this sequence is a woman in her 40s in good health and CMV-seronegative. Sequenced input: PBMCs. The chain is built from TRBV11-3 and TRBJ2-1; no clear D. The CDR3 bases are TGTGCCAGCAGCGGCTTCAATGAGCAGTTCTTC. Its translation is CASSGFNEQFF.